This T cell receptor (beta chain) was sequenced for a study of T cells in Graves' hyperthyroidism and ophthalmopathy. This clonotype has just a few counts. Its antigen is currently unknown. This CDR3 contains 17 residues. V lost 0 bases to trimming and J lost 6 bases; unmatched junction nucleotides: 10. The germline CDR1 and CDR2 sequences are SGDLS and YYNGEE. RNA transcripts served as the template for amplifying TCR beta CDR3 regions. RT-PCR in the first round (using the HTBI primer set) targeted the TCR CDR3. A single record per CDR3 protein comes from TCRdb applying MiXCR to the multiplex PCR reads. The data hold about 640,000 distinct CDR3 sequences, with 13% to 15% observed a single time. Uncontrolled infection, other autoimmune disease, pregnancy or lactation disqualified patients from enrolment. The study based diagnoses on clinical symptoms, serum thyroxine and TRAb, thyroid ultrasound and orbital computed tomography.

Study-wide results and caveats: Most thyroid clonotypes with frequency above 0.001 were detected in blood.

The rearrangement uses TRBV9 and TRBJ2-1; 9 bases map to TRBD2. Sequencing was performed on blood. This sequence was found in a woman between 45 and 65 years old with Graves' ophthalmopathy. The CDR3 loop is CASSVGPLGGRANEQFF. The DNA for the CDR3 is TGTGCCAGCAGCGTAGGCCCCTTGGGCGGGAGGGCCAATGAGCAGTTCTTC.